The 14 T cell receptor beta chains presented below share a single source sample, sequenced in a study of cytomegalovirus exposure and HLA in healthy donors. 13 Jbeta primers and 60 Vbeta primers were used for the PCR. Some clones are missing from TCRdb's copy, which holds only in-frame ones; the method was immunoSEQ multiplex PCR. The data hold 200,000 or so clones, with 65% to 85% observed a single time. The specimen sequenced was PBMCs. Every receptor here comes from a woman aged 30 to 39 in good health and CMV-seropositive.

The genes are TRBV27 and TRBJ2-1, with D unresolved. V was pared by 6 bases and J by 7 bases, with 10 bases between. The CDR3 contains 12 residues. The germline V gene encodes CDR1 MNHEY and CDR2 SMNVEV (reference sequence). The DNA of the CDR3 is TGTGCCAGCAGGAAAGCCCGGAATGAGCAGTTCTTC. This encodes CASRKARNEQFF.

The chain links TRBV7-2 to TRBJ2-4, with a weak D call TRBD2 (5 bases). The V and J ends lost 5 bases and 4 bases respectively, with 15 bases between them. From germline, CDR1 is SGHTA and CDR2 FQGNSA. This CDR3 has 15 residues. The CDR3 reads CASSPTGLGKNIQYF. As DNA, the CDR3 is TGTGCCAGCAGCCCGACCGGACTGGGAAAAAACATTCAGTACTTC.

The rearrangement links TRBV6-6 to TRBJ1-2, with TRBD1 as a possible D gene (5 bases). The CDR3 sequence is 14 residues long. From germline, CDR1 is MNHNY and CDR2 SVGAGI (reference sequence). V lost 10 bases and J 0 bases, leaving 15 bases between the germline ends. CDR3 amino acids: CATKAGRANYGYTF. CDR3 nucleotides: TGTGCCACCAAGGCAGGCAGGGCTAACTATGGCTACACCTTC.

This clone was picked up one time. The CDR3 nucleotides are TGTGCCAGCAGTGAATTAGGGGTTACAGAAAAAGAGACCCAGTACTTC. Residues: CASSELGVTEKETQYF. V is TRBV25-1 and J is TRBJ2-5; D perhaps matches TRBD1 (5 bases). The V end lost 1 base, the J end lost 3 bases, and 15 bases lay between the germline ends. The CDR3 runs to 16 residues. In germline, CDR1 is MGHDK, CDR2 SYGVNS.

This clone was detected a few times. This chain uses TRBV7-9 with TRBJ1-1; D ambiguous. The CDR3 is 13 residues long. CDR1 is SEHNR and CDR2 is FQNEAQ in the germline V gene (reference sequence). The V end lost 3 bases, the J end lost 4 bases, and 9 bases lay between the germline ends. The CDR3 DNA reads as TGTGCCAGCAGCTTCAACCAGTTCACTGAAGCTTTCTTT. The encoded protein is CASSFNQFTEAFF.

This chain joins TRBV15 and TRBJ2-7, with a tentative D call TRBD1 (6 bases). This CDR3 region has 14 residues. Deletions cut 1 base from V and 6 bases from J, with 13 bases between. Germline CDR1 reads LNHNV; CDR2 reads YYDKDF (reference sequence). CDR3 protein: CATSRAQGWGEQYF. Written as DNA, the CDR3 is TGTGCCACCAGCAGAGCGCAGGGGTGGGGCGAGCAGTACTTC.

The chain combines TRBV15 with TRBJ2-7; possibly TRBD2 for D (5 bases). Trimming cost V 6 bases and J 5 bases, with 14 bases left between them. CDR3 length equals 13 residues. Germline-derived CDR1 and CDR2 are LNHNV and YYDKDF (reference sequence). In DNA form, the CDR3 reads TGTGCCACCAGGAGTCGGGGTAACCACGAGCAGTACTTC. It is translated as CATRSRGNHEQYF.

The CDR3 region has the DNA TGTGCCAGCAGCTCAAGACTAGCGGGAGCCACCTACGAGCAGTACTTC. It specifies CASSSRLAGATYEQYF. The gene calls are TRBV7-9 and TRBJ2-7; 12 bases agree with TRBD2. This CDR3 region has 16 residues. The germline gives CDR1 SEHNR, CDR2 FQNEAQ (reference sequence). J was trimmed by 2 bases and V by 4 bases; bases with no gene match: 6.

V usage is TRBV2 and J usage is TRBJ2-3, with D perhaps TRBD2 (7 bases). Trimming pared 10 bases from V and 2 bases from J, leaving 19 bases between. Per germline, CDR1 SNHLY and CDR2 FYNNEI. The CDR3 loop spans 15 amino acids. The CDR3 loop is CAIIPRGAFTDTQYF. CDR3 coding DNA: TGTGCCATCATCCCCCGGGGGGCTTTCACAGATACGCAGTATTTT.

This chain uses TRBV4-1 with TRBJ1-1, with D tentatively TRBD1 (6 bases). Trimming pared 2 bases from V and 1 base from J, leaving 20 bases between. Per germline, CDR1 MGHRA and CDR2 YSYEKL. The CDR3 loop spans 18 amino acids. The DNA for the CDR3 is TGCGCCAGCAGCCAAAAAGGACAGCAAAAAAACTGGAACACTGAAGCTTTCTTT. This sequence encodes CASSQKGQQKNWNTEAFF.

V gene TRBV14 combines with J gene TRBJ2-7, with D maybe TRBD2 (6 bases). CDR1 and CDR2 from the germline V gene are SGHDN and FVKESK. The CDR3 sequence is 14 residues long. Trimming removed 5 bases from V and 2 bases from J, with 13 bases in between. The CDR3 nucleotides are TGTGCCAGCAGCATTGGGCGGGGACCCTACGAGCAGTACTTC. Its protein is CASSIGRGPYEQYF.

V and J are TRBV5-6 and TRBJ2-5; D is perhaps TRBD1 (5 bases). V lost 3 bases and J 2 bases, leaving 11 bases between the germline ends. In germline, CDR1 is SGHDT, CDR2 YYEEEE. The CDR3 runs 14 residues. The CDR3 reads CASSSGRIQETQYF. The CDR3 DNA is TGTGCCAGCAGCTCAGGGCGGATACAAGAGACCCAGTACTTC.

The chain joins TRBV5-1 to TRBJ1-3; D unresolved. Between the trimmed V and J ends, which lost 0 bases and 1 base, there was a span of 8 bases. This CDR3 spans 15 amino acids. Per germline, CDR1 SGHRS and CDR2 YFSETQ. The CDR3: CASSLGAASGNTIYF. The CDR3 region has the DNA TGCGCCAGCAGCTTGGGGGCCGCGTCTGGAAACACCATATATTTT.

The V call is TRBV4-3, the J call TRBJ1-5; 8 bases align to TRBD1. The CDR3 consists of 15 residues. The trim removed 4 bases at V and 5 bases at J, leaving 7 bases unmatched. Germline CDR1 is LGHNA and CDR2 is YSLEER. In nucleotides, the CDR3 is TGCGCCAGCAGCCCCGACAGGGGCTTCTATCAGCCCCAGCATTTT. It specifies CASSPDRGFYQPQHF.